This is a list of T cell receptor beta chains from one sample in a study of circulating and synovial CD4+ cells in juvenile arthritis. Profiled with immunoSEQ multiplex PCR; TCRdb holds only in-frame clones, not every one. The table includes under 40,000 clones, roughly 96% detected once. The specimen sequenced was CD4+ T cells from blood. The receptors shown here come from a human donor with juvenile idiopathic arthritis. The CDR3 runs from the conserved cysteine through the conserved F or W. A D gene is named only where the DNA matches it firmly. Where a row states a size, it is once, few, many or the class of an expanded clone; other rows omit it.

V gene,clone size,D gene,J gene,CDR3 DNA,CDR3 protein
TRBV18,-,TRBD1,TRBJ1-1,TGTGCCAGCTCACCCAGGACAGGGCAGGGTCTTTTCACTGAAGCTTTCTTT,CASSPRTGQGLFTEAFF
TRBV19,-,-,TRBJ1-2,TGTGCCAGTAGTATAAGGGTTGGGGCCAGGGACTATGGCTACACCTTC,CASSIRVGARDYGYTF
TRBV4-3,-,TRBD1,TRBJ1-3,TGCGCCAGCAGCCAAGCTTACAGGGGGCTTGGAAACACCATATATTTT,CASSQAYRGLGNTIYF
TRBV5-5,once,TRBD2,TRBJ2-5,TGTGCCAGCAGCTCGATAGCGGGGTGGGGGGAGACCCAGTACTTC,CASSSIAGWGETQYF
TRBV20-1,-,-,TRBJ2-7,TGCAGTGCTGCTGCGACTAGCGAGCAGTACTTC,CSAAATSEQYF
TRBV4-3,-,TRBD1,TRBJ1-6,TGCGCCAGCAGCCAAGGGGGGACAGGGTATGAGAATTCACCCCTCCACTTT,CASSQGGTGYENSPLHF
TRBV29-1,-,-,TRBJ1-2,TGCAGCGCGCCAATCAGGGAAAACTATGGCTACACCTTC,CSAPIRENYGYTF
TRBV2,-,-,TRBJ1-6,TGTGCCAGCTCCTCCCACAGGGACTATAATTCCCCCCTCCACTTT,CASSSHRDYNSPLHF
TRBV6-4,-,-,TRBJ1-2,TGTGCCAGCAGATCCGACAGCCACCTAAAGGCGCAGACCTTC,CASRSDSHLKAQTF
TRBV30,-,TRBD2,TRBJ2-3,TGTGCCATGTCTGGCGGGGGGAGCACAGATACGCAGTATTTT,CAMSGGGSTDTQYF
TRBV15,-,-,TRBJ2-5,TGTGCCACCAGCAGACAAAAGGGGGGGTCCCAAGAGACCCAGTACTTC,CATSRQKGGSQETQYF
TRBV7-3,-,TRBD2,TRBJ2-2,TGTGCCAGCAGTCGGACTAGCGGGACCGGCGGGGAGCTGTTTTTT,CASSRTSGTGGELFF
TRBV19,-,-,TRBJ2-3,TGTGCCAGTAGTATTCGGGAAATCACAGATACGCAGTATTTT,CASSIREITDTQYF
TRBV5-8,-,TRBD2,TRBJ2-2,TGTGCCAGCAGCCCAAAAGCGGGGTTCACCGGGGAGCTGTTTTTT,CASSPKAGFTGELFF
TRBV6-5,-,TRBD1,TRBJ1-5,TGTGCCAGCAGTTGGGACAGGGTCGGGACTCAGCATTTT,CASSWDRVGTQHF
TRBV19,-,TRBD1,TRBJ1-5,TGTGCCAGTACCGAGGAGGGGGCCCGGCAGCCCCAGCATTTT,CASTEEGARQPQHF
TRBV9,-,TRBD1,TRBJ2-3,TGTGCCAGCAGCGTACTAACAGGGGGCTTCACAGATACGCAGTATTTT,CASSVLTGGFTDTQYF
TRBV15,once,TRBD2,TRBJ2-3,TGTGCCACCAGCAGAGATCGGACTAGCGGACGCACAGATACGCAGTATTTT,CATSRDRTSGRTDTQYF
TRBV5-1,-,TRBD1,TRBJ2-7,TGCGCCAGCAGGGAGGGACAGGGGAACTACGAGCAGTACTTC,CASREGQGNYEQYF
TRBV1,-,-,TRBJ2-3,TGCACCAGCAGCCATAGCGGGGGGGCCTGGAACACAGATACGCAGTATTTT,CTSSHSGGAWNTDTQYF
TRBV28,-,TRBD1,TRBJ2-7,TGTGCCATCGATCGGACAGGCCCCTACGAGCAGTACTTC,CAIDRTGPYEQYF
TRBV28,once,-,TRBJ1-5,TGTGCCAGCAGTTTTATCCAGTCTAGCAATCAGCCCCAGCATTTT,CASSFIQSSNQPQHF
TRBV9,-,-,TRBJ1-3,TGTGCCAGCAGCGTAGGTCCCACGACAGGTGGAAACACCATATATTTT,CASSVGPTTGGNTIYF
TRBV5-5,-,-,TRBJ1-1,TGTGCCAGCAGCTTGGTCTCGGGGAACACTGAAGCTTTCTTT,CASSLVSGNTEAFF
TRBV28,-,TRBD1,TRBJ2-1,TGTGCCAGCAGTTACTGGACAGGGGAAACCTACAATGAGCAGTTCTTC,CASSYWTGETYNEQFF
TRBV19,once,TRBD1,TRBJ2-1,TGTGCCAGTGATCCCGGGGACAGGGCACAGGAGCAGTTCTTC,CASDPGDRAQEQFF
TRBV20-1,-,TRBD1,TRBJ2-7,TGCAGTGCGACAGGGGTCGGCGAGCAGTACTTC,CSATGVGEQYF
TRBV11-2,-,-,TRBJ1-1,TGTGCCAGCAGCTTAGATTCTAGGACAGAACACCAAGCTTTCTTT,CASSLDSRTEHQAFF
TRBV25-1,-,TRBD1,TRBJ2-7,TGTGCCAGCAGGGAAGACAGGGGGTACGAGCAGTACTTC,CASREDRGYEQYF
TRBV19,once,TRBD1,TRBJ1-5,TGTGCCAGTAGCGGGACAGGGGGCCTTCAGCCCCAGCATTTT,CASSGTGGLQPQHF
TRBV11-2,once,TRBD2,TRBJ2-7,TGTGCCAGCAGCTTAGTGGGTAGCGGGAGCCTCTCCTACGAGCAGTACTTC,CASSLVGSGSLSYEQYF
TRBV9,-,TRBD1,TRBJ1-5,TGTGCCAGCAGCGCTACAGGGGGCGCGTGGCAGCCCCAGCATTTT,CASSATGGAWQPQHF
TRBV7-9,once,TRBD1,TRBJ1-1,TGTGCCAGCAGCAGACAGGGGATAGGGAGGGCCCGAGGAACTGAAGCTTTCTTT,CASSRQGIGRARGTEAFF
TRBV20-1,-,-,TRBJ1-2,TGCAAACAGGTGGATGGCTACACCTTC,CKQVDGYTF
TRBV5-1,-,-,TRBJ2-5,TGCGCCAGCAGCTGGCGGGGGCAGGGCCTTCGCCAAGAGACCCAGTACTTC,CASSWRGQGLRQETQYF